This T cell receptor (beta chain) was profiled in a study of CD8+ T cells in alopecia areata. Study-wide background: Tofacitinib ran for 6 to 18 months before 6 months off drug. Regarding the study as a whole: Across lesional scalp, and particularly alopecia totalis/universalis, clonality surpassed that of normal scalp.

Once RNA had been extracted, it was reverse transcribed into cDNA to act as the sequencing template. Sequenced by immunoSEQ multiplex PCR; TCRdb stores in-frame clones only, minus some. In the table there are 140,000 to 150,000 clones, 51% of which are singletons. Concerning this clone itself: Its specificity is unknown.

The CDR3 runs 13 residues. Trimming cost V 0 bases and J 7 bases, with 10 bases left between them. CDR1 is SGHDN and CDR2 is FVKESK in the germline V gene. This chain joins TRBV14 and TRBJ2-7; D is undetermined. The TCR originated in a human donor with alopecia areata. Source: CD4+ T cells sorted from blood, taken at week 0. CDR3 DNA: TGTGCCAGCAGCCAAGATCAGGCTGGGGAGCAGTACTTC. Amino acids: CASSQDQAGEQYF.